This entry lists 17 T cell receptor beta chains sequenced from one sample in a study of T cell repertoires in cytomegalovirus infection. One entry per CDR3 protein results from TCRdb running MiXCR on the reads. The sample yields 150,000 or so distinct CDR3 sequences, 6.5% seen once. Source material: PBMCs. All receptors derive from a human donor in good health (CMV status not recorded). Some clones in this sample may be carry-over from other donors' samples.

CDR3 residues: CSVAQSTYNEQFF. The DNA for the CDR3 is TGCAGCGTTGCGCAGTCAACATACAATGAGCAGTTCTTC. The chain employs TRBV29-1 and TRBJ2-1; D gene ambiguous. Trimming stripped 4 bases from V and 4 bases from J, with 11 bases between. CDR3 length: 13 residues. In germline, CDR1 is SQVTM, CDR2 ANQGSEA.

This clonotype was counted at least ten times. The chain has TRBV7-2 and TRBJ1-1, with 7 bases fitting TRBD1. CDR1 and CDR2 from the germline V gene are SGHTA and FQGNSA. The CDR3 consists of 14 residues. Trimming at V came to 4 bases and at J to 5 bases, leaving 7 bases not matched to a gene. The CDR3 protein is CASSSDPRGTEAFF. In nucleotides, the CDR3 is TGTGCCAGCAGCTCAGATCCCAGGGGGACTGAAGCTTTCTTT.

At least ten counts were recorded for this clonotype. This chain connects TRBV10-3 to TRBJ2-7, with a possible D match to TRBD2 (6 bases). From germline, CDR1 is ENHRY and CDR2 SYGVKD. This CDR3 contains 13 residues. V dropped 6 bases and J dropped 7 bases, with 16 bases sitting between them. CDR3 loop: CAISSREAGEQYF. The DNA for the CDR3 is TGTGCCATCAGCTCGAGGGAGGCGGGGGAGCAGTACTTC.

This clonotype was observed many times. The V call is TRBV7-8, the J call TRBJ1-6, with D possibly being TRBD1 (5 bases). There are 15 residues in the CDR3. Trimming removed 1 base from V and 10 bases from J, with 14 bases in between. The germline CDR1 and CDR2 sequences are SGHVS and FQNEAQ. The CDR3 is CASSLEGQGRSPLHF. In nucleotides, the CDR3 is TGTGCCAGCAGCTTAGAGGGGCAAGGAAGGTCACCCCTCCACTTT.

In this sample, this clonotype is medium-sized. The chain carries TRBV7-9 and TRBJ2-5; D might be TRBD2 (5 bases). The germline gives CDR1 SEHNR, CDR2 FQNEAQ (reference sequence). V was clipped by 2 bases and J by 3 bases, with 13 bases between them. This CDR3 has 15 amino acids. CDR3 region: CASSLPRLAEETQYF. Here the CDR3 DNA reads TGTGCCAGCAGCTTACCCCGGCTAGCAGAAGAGACCCAGTACTTC. The variable domain in full, with the rest retrieved from reference TRBV7-9 and TRBJ2-5, is DTGVSQNPRHKITKRGQNVTFRCDPISEHNRLYWYRQTLGQGPEFLTYFQNEAQLEKSRLLSDRFSAERPKGSFSTLEIQRTEQGDSAMYLCASSLPRLAEETQYFGPGTRLLVL.

This clonotype was counted many times. This rearrangement joins TRBV20-1 to TRBJ1-2; no reliable D call. Germline V CDR1 and CDR2: DFQATT, SNEGSKA (reference sequence). Between the trimmed V and J ends, which lost 0 bases and 1 base, there was a span of 6 bases. This CDR3 comprises 13 residues. The CDR3 region is CSARDRINYGYTF. The CDR3 region has the DNA TGCAGTGCTAGAGACAGGATTAACTATGGCTACACCTTC.

This clonotype has at least ten counts. The rearrangement links TRBV7-2 to TRBJ1-3; 8 nucleotides align to TRBD1. This CDR3 comprises 15 residues. The germline CDR1 and CDR2 sequences are SGHTA and FQGNSA. V shed 5 bases and J 4 bases; nucleotides not matched to a gene: 7. The CDR3 region is CASSPLGQGGNTIYF. The CDR3 nucleotides read TGTGCCAGCAGCCCCCTCGGACAGGGCGGAAACACCATATATTTT.

The chain uses TRBV7-3 and TRBJ2-1; TRBD2 aligns across 9 bases. J lost 5 bases, V lost 7 bases, and 18 bases had no gene match. Looked up from germline, CDR1 is SGHTA and CDR2 is FQGTGA. The CDR3 is 18 residues long. The CDR3 DNA reads TGTGCCAGCACCACTATTGGGCGGGGGGGGGTCCGGAACAATGAGCAGTTCTTC. Translating it yields CASTTIGRGGVRNNEQFF.

This clonotype was observed many times. This chain uses TRBV7-2 with TRBJ1-1; maybe TRBD1 (6 bases). Germline V CDR1 and CDR2: SGHTA, FQGNSA. The CDR3 covers 17 residues. The germline V and J ends were trimmed by 0 bases and 1 base, with 15 bases remaining between them. CDR3 amino acids: CASSLARLIQGNTEAFF. DNA of the CDR3: TGTGCCAGCAGCTTAGCGCGTCTAATACAGGGGAACACTGAAGCTTTCTTT. The entire variable domain, with the rest obtained from reference TRBV7-2 and TRBJ1-1, is as follows: GAGVSQSPSNKVTEKGKDVELRCDPISGHTALYWYRQSLGQGLEFLIYFQGNSAPDKSGLPSDRFSAERTGGSVSTLTIQRTQQEDSAVYLCASSLARLIQGNTEAFFGQGTRLTVV.

Ten or more counts support this clonotype. The chain is built from TRBV7-2 and TRBJ2-7; no clear D gene. This CDR3 comprises 12 residues. Trimming removed 7 bases at V and 0 bases at J, with 7 bases between. CDR1 and CDR2 (germline): SGHTA, FQGNSA. CDR3 in amino acids: CASTKGSYEQYF. The CDR3 DNA reads TGTGCCAGCACCAAAGGCTCCTACGAGCAGTACTTC.

The CDR3 nucleotides read TGCGCCAGCACCGCCCTCGGGGAATTTACAGATACGCAGTATTTT. Protein: CASTALGEFTDTQYF. This chain connects TRBV5-1 to TRBJ2-3; TRBD2 is a possible D gene (5 bases). The V gene lost 6 bases and the J gene lost 3 bases, with 17 bases spanning the gap. The germline CDR1 and CDR2 sequences are SGHRS and YFSETQ. The CDR3 is 15 amino acids. Full variable domain (rest looked up from reference TRBV5-1 and TRBJ2-3): KAGVTQTPRYLIKTRGQQVTLSCSPISGHRSVSWYQQTPGQGLQFLFEYFSETQRNKGNFPGRFSGRQFSNSRSEMNVSTLELGDSALYLCASTALGEFTDTQYFGPGTRLTVL.

This clonotype was counted ten times or more. This chain joins TRBV20-1 and TRBJ1-5, with 12 bases that match TRBD1. Trimming removed 6 bases from V and 6 bases from J; junction bases left unmatched: 6. Per germline, CDR1 DFQATT and CDR2 SNEGSKA (reference sequence). CDR3 size: 14 residues. The CDR3: CSAPGQGAAQPQHF. CDR3 sequence (DNA): TGCAGTGCCCCGGGACAGGGGGCGGCTCAGCCCCAGCATTTT.

This clonotype showed up many times. The gene calls are TRBV7-2 and TRBJ2-2; TRBD2 is a possible D gene (5 bases). Looked up from germline, CDR1 is SGHTA and CDR2 is FQGNSA. Trimming took 5 bases from V and 5 from J, leaving 9 bases between them. The CDR3 loop spans 13 amino acids. The CDR3 DNA follows: TGTGCCAGCAGCACCACTAGGACCGGGGAGCTGTTTTTT. This translates into CASSTTRTGELFF. Full variable domain (remainder filled in from reference TRBV7-2 and TRBJ2-2): GAGVSQSPSNKVTEKGKDVELRCDPISGHTALYWYRQSLGQGLEFLIYFQGNSAPDKSGLPSDRFSAERTGGSVSTLTIQRTQQEDSAVYLCASSTTRTGELFFGEGSRLTVL.

This clonotype was counted ten times or more. The chain couples TRBV7-2 to TRBJ2-3; D may be TRBD1 or TRBD2 (5 bases each). The CDR3 contains 13 residues. V gave up 5 bases and J gave up 5 bases, with 11 bases separating them. Germline lookup yields CDR1 SGHTA and CDR2 FQGNSA. This chain's CDR3 is CASSTTGGDTQYF. CDR3 DNA sequence: TGTGCCAGCAGCACCACAGGAGGAGATACGCAGTATTTT.

This clonotype was recorded many times. The chain is built from TRBV6-1 and TRBJ2-7, with D tentatively TRBD2 (6 bases). CDR1 and CDR2 (germline): MNHNS, SASEGT. The CDR3 covers 12 residues. The CDR3 nucleotides read TGTTCCTTTGGCGGGGTTACTTACGAGCAGTACTTC. The encoded protein is CSFGGVTYEQYF.

This clonotype was seen only a few times. The J gene is TRBJ1-2, the V gene TRBV20-1; D may be TRBD1 (5 bases). Looked up from germline, CDR1 is DFQATT and CDR2 is SNEGSKA (reference sequence). V was shortened by 3 bases and J by 8 bases, with 16 bases between the two germline ends. CDR3 length: 13 amino acids. CDR3 nucleotide sequence: TGCAGTGCTAGCATGCGACAGCTACTAGGCTACACCTTC. This encodes CSASMRQLLGYTF.

This clonotype was seen repeatedly, ten times or more. This chain connects TRBV7-2 to TRBJ1-5; tentatively, D is TRBD1 (6 bases). The V gene's germline CDR1 is SGHTA and CDR2 FQGNSA. The V and J ends lost 5 bases and 7 bases respectively, with 18 bases between them. The CDR3 runs to 15 residues. The CDR3 spells CASSQEWGRGQPQHF. CDR3 nucleotides: TGTGCCAGCAGCCAGGAGTGGGGGCGAGGGCAGCCCCAGCATTTT.